Reported below is one T cell receptor (beta chain). The antigen is undetermined. The record originates from a study of shared clonotypes between healthy human individuals. Study-level findings and limits: Sharing across four donors was highest in naive CD4 (around 5%) and lowest in memory CD8 (0.4%). A reduction in generation probabilities was seen for non-shared clonotypes relative to those shared by all four donors.

The CDR3 runs 14 residues. Looked up from germline, CDR1 is SGHKS and CDR2 is YYEKEE (reference sequence). Trimming removed 4 bases from V and 3 bases from J; junction bases left unmatched: 7. Evenly divided among several immunoSEQ plates was the genomic DNA of each subset. Sorted subsets were amplified in replicate PCRs using 200 ng DNA, some 31,000 T cell genomes. TCRdb keeps only in-frame clones here, not all; method: immunoSEQ multiplex PCR. The sample has approximately 110,000 clones; 67% are singletons. Sequencing was done on a sample of memory CD8+ T cells sorted from blood. Regarding subset: CD45RO+ cells pooled with CCR7-negative TemRA cells. This sequence was found in a woman in her thirties in good health. V and J are TRBV5-5 and TRBJ2-7; TRBD1 aligns across 7 bases. CDR3 loop: CASSPGTVGYEQYF. The DNA for the CDR3 is TGTGCCAGCAGCCCCGGGACAGTAGGCTACGAGCAGTACTTC.